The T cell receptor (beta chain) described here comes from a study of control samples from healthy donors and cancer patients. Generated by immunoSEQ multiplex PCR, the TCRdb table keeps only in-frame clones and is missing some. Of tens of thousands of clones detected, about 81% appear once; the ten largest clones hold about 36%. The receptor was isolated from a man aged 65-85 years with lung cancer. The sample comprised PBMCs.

Here the CDR3 DNA reads TGTGCCAGCAGCTTAGGAGGGGGCGGAAACACTGAAGCTTTCTTT. Its translation is CASSLGGGGNTEAFF. The chain is built from TRBV11-2 and TRBJ1-1, with TRBD1 identical over 7 bases. Germline lookup yields CDR1 SGHAT and CDR2 FQNNGV. V shed 1 base and J 2 bases; nucleotides not matched to a gene: 4. The CDR3 sequence is 15 residues long.